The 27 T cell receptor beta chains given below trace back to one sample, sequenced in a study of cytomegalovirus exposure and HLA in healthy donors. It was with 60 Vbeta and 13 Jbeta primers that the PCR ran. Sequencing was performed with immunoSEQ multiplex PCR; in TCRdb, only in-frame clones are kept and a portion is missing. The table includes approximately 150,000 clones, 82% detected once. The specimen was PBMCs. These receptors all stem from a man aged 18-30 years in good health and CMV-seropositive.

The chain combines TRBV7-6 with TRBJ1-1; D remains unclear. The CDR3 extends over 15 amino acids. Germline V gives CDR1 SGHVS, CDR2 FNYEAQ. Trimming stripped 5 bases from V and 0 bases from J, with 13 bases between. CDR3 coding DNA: TGTGCCAGCAGCCCCCGGGAGGCCTTGAACACTGAAGCTTTCTTT. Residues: CASSPREALNTEAFF.

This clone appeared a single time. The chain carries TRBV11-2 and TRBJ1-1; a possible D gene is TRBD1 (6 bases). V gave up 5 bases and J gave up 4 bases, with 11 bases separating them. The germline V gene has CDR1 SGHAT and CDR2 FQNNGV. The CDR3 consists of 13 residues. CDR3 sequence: CASSRYRVTEAFF. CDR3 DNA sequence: TGTGCCAGCAGCCGATACAGGGTCACTGAAGCTTTCTTT.

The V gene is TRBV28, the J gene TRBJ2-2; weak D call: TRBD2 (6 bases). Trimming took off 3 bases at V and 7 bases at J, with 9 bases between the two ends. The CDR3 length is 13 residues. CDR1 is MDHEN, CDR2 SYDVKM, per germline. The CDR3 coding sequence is TGTGCCAGCAGTTTGGTCGGGAGCGGGGAGCTGTTTTTT. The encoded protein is CASSLVGSGELFF.

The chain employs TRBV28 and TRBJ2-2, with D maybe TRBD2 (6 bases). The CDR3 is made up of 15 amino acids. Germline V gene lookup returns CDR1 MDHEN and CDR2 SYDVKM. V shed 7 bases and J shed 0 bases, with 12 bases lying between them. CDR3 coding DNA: TGTGCCAGCAAGAAGGGACTGACGAACACCGGGGAGCTGTTTTTT. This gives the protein CASKKGLTNTGELFF.

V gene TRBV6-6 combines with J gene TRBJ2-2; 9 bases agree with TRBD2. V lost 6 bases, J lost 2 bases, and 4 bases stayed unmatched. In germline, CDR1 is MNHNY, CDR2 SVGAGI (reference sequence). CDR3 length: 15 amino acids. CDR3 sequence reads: CASRSGTSNTGELFF. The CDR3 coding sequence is TGTGCCAGCAGGTCCGGGACTAGCAACACCGGGGAGCTGTTTTTT.

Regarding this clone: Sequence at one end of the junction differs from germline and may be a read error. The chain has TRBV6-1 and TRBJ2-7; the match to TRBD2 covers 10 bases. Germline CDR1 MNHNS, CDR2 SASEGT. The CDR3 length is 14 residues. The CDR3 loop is CASSALAGHYEQYF. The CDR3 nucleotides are TGTGCCAGCAGTGCACTAGCGGGGCATTACGAGCAGTATTTC.

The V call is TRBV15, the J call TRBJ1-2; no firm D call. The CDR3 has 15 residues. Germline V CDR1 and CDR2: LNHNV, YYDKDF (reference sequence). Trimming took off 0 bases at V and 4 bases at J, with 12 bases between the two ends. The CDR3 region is CATSRDPGRGYGYTF. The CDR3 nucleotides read TGTGCCACCAGCAGAGATCCCGGGAGAGGCTATGGCTACACCTTC.

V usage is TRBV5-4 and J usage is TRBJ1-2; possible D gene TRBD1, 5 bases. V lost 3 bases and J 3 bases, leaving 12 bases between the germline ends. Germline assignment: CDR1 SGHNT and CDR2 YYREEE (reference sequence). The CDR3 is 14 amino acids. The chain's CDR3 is CASSSQGSHYGYTF. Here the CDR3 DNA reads TGTGCCAGCAGCTCCCAGGGAAGTCACTATGGCTACACCTTC. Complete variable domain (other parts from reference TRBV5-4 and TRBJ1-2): ETGVTQSPTHLIKTRGQQVTLRCSSQSGHNTVSWYQQALGQGPQFIFQYYREEENGRGNFPPRFSGLQFPNYSSELNVNALELDDSALYLCASSSQGSHYGYTFGSGTRLTVV.

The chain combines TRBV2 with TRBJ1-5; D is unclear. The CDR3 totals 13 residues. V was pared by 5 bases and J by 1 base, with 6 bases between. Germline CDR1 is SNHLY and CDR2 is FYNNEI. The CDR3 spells CASSLQSNQPQHF. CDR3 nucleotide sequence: TGTGCCAGCAGTCTCCAGAGCAATCAGCCCCAGCATTTT. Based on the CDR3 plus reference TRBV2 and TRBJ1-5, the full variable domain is EPEVTQTPSHQVTQMGQEVILRCVPISNHLYFYWYRQILGQKVEFLVSFYNNEISEKSEIFDDQFSVERPDGSNFTLKIRSTKLEDSAMYFCASSLQSNQPQHFGDGTRLSIL.

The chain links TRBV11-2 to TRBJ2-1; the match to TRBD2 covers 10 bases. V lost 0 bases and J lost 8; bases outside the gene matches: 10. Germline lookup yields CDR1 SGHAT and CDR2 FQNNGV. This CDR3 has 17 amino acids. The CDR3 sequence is CASSLDSSGSPLDEQFF. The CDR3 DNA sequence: TGTGCCAGCAGCTTAGATTCTAGCGGGAGCCCCCTAGATGAGCAGTTCTTC.

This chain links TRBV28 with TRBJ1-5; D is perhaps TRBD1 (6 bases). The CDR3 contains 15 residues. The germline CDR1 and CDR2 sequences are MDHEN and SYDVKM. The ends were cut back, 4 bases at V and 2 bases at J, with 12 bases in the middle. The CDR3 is CASSSQGLGNQPQHF. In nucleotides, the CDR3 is TGTGCCAGCAGTTCACAGGGTTTAGGCAATCAGCCCCAGCATTTT.

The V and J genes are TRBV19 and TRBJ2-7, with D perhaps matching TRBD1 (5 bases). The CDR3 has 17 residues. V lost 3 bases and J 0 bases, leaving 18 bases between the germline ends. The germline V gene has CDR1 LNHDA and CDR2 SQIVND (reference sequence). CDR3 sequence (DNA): TGTGCCAGTAGTATGGGGCCTCAAGTCCGAATCTCCTACGAGCAGTACTTC. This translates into CASSMGPQVRISYEQYF.

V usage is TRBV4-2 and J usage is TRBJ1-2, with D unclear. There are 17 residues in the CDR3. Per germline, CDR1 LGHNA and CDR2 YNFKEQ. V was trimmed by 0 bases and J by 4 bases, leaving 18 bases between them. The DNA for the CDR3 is TGTGCCAGCAGCCAAGATGAGTGGGCAGGAGGCTTCTATGGCTACACCTTC. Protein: CASSQDEWAGGFYGYTF.

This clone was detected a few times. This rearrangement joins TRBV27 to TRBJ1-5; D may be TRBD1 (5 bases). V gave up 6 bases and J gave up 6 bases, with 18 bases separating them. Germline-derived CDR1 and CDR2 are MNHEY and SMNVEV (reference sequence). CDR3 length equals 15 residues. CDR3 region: CASRGGAVVGQPQHF. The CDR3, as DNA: TGTGCCAGCAGGGGAGGGGCAGTGGTAGGTCAGCCCCAGCATTTT.

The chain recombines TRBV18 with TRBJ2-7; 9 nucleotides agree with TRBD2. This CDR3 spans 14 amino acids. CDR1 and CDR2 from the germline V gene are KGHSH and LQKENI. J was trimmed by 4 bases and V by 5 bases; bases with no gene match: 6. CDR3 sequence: CASSKTSGEYEQYF. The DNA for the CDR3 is TGTGCCAGCTCAAAGACTAGCGGAGAGTACGAGCAGTACTTC.

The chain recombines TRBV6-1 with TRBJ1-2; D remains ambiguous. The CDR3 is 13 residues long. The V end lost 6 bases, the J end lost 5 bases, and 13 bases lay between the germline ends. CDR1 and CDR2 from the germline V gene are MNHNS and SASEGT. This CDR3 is CASRESLNYGYTF. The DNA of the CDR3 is TGTGCCAGCAGGGAATCCCTTAATTATGGCTACACCTTC.

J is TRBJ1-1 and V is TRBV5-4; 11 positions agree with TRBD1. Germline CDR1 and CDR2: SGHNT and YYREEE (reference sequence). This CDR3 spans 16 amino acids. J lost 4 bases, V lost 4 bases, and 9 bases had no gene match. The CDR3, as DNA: TGTGCCAGCAGCGCAGGACAGGGGGCTGTCACCACTGAAGCTTTCTTT. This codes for CASSAGQGAVTTEAFF.

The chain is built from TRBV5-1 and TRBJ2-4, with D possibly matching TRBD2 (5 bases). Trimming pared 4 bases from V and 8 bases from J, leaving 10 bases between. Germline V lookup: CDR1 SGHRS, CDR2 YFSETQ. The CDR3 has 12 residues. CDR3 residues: CASSPMRDIQYF. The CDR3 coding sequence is TGCGCCAGCAGCCCCATGAGGGACATTCAGTACTTC.

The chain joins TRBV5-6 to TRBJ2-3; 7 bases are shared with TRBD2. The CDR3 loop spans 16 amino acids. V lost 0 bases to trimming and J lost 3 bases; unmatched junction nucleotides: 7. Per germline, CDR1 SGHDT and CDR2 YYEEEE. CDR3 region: CASSLEWRETTDTQYF. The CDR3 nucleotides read TGTGCCAGCAGCTTGGAGTGGCGGGAGACAACAGATACGCAGTATTTT.

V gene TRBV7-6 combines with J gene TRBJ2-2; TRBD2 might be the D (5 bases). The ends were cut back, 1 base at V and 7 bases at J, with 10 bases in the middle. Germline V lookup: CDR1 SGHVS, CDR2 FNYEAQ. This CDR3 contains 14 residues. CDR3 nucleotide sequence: TGTGCCAGCAGCTTAGGACCCGGGGTCGGGGAGCTGTTTTTT. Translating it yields CASSLGPGVGELFF.

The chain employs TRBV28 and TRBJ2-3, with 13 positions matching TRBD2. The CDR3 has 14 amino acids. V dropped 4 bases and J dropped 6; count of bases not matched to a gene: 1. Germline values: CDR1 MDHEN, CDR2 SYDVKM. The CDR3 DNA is TGTGCCAGCAGTTCGACTAGCGGGAGGGATACGCAGTATTTT. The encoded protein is CASSSTSGRDTQYF.

CDR3 residues: CASSRGQAYEQYF. The CDR3 DNA reads as TGCGCCAGCAGCCGAGGACAGGCCTACGAGCAGTACTTC. This chain links TRBV5-1 with TRBJ2-7, with 7 nucleotides matching TRBD1. This CDR3 has 13 amino acids. Germline CDR1 and CDR2: SGHRS and YFSETQ. Germline trimming cut 4 bases from V and 2 bases from J; bases unmatched to any gene: 3.

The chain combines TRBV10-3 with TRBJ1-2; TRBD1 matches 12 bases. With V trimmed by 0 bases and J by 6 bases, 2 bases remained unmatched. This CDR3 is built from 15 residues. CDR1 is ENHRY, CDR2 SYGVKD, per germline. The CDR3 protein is CAISESGQGAHGYTF. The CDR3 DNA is TGTGCCATCAGTGAGTCGGGACAGGGGGCGCATGGCTACACCTTC.

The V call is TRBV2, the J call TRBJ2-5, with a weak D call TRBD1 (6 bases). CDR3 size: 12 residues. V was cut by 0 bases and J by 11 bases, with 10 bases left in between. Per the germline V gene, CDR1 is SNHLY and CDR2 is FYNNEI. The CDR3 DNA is TGTGCCAGCAGTGAAGCGGGGGCTAAGCAGTACTTC. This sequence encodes CASSEAGAKQYF.

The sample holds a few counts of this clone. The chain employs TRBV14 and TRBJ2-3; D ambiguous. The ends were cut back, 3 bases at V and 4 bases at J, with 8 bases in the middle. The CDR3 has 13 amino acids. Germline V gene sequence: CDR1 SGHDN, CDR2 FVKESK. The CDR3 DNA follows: TGTGCCAGCAGCCACCGTTACTCAGATACGCAGTATTTT. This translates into CASSHRYSDTQYF.

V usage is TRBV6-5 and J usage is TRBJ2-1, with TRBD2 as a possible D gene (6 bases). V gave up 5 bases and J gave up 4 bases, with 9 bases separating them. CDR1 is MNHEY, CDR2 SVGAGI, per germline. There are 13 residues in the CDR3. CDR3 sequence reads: CASSLSGYNEQFF. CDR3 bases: TGTGCCAGCAGTCTTAGCGGTTACAATGAGCAGTTCTTC.

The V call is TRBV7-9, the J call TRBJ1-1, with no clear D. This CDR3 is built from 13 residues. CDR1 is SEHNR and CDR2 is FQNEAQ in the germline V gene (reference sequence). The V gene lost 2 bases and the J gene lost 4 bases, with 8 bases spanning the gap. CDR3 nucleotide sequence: TGTGCCAGCAGCTTAAGGGAGGGCACTGAAGCTTTCTTT. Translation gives CASSLREGTEAFF.